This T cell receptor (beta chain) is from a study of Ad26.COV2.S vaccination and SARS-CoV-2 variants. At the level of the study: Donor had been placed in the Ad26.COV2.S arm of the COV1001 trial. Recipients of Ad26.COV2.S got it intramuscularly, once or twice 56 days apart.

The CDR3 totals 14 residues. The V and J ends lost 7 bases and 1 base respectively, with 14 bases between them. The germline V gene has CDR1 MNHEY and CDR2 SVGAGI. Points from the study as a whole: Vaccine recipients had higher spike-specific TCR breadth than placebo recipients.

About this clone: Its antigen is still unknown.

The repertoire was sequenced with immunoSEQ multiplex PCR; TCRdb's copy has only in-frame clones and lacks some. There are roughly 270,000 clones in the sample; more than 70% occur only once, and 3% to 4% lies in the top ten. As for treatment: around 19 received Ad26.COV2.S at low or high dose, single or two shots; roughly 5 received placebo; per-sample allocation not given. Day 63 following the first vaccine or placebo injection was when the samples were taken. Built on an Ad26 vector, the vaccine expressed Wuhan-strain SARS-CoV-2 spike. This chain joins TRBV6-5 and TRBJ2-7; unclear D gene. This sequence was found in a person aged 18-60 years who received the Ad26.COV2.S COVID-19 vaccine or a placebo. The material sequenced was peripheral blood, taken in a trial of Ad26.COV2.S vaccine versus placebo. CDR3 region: CASKGASTSYEQYF. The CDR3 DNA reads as TGTGCCAGCAAGGGTGCAAGCACATCCTACGAGCAGTACTTC.